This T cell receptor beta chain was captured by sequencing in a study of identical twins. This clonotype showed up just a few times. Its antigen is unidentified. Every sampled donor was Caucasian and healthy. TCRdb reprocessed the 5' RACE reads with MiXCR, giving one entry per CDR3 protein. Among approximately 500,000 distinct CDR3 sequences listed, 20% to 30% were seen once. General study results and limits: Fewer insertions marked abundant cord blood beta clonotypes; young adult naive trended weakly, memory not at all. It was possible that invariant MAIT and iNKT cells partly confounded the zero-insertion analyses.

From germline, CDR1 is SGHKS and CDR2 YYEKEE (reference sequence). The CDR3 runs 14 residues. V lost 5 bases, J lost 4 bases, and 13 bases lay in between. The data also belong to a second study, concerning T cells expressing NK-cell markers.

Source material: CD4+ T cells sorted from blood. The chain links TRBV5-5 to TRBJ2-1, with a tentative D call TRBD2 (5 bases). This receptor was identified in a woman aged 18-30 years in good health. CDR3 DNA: TGTGCCAGCAGTATGGGAGTATCGTACAATGAGCAGTTCTTC. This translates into CASSMGVSYNEQFF.